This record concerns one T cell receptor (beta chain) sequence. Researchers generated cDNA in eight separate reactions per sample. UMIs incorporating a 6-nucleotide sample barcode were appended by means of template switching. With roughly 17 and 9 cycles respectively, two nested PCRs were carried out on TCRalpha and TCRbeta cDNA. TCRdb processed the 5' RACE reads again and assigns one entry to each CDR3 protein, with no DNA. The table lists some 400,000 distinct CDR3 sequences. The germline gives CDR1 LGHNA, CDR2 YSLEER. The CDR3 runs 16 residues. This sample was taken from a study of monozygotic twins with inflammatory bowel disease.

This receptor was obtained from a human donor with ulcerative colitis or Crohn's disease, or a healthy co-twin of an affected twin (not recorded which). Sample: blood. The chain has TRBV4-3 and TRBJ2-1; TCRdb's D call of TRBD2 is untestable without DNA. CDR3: CASRLLAGGPSNEQFF.